Listed here are 22 T cell receptor beta chains from one sample, sequenced in a study of CD8+ T cells in alopecia areata. Extraction of RNA preceded its reverse transcription into cDNA, which served as the sequencing template. Only in-frame clones appear in the TCRdb table, and some are missing; sequencing was by immunoSEQ multiplex PCR. Of more than 150,000 clones listed, about 60% were seen once; the top ten hold around 15%. The material sequenced was CD4+ T cells sorted from blood, taken at week 0. All receptors derive from a human donor with alopecia areata.

Here the CDR3 reads CASSLAGLLATDTQYF. The DNA of the CDR3 is TGCGCCAGCAGCTTGGCGGGACTTCTAGCCACAGATACGCAGTATTTT. The V and J genes are TRBV5-1 and TRBJ2-3; tentatively, D is TRBD2 (6 bases). With 0 bases removed from V and 2 bases from J, the gap between germline ends came to 13 bases. CDR3 length: 16 amino acids. Germline loops: CDR1 SGHRS, CDR2 YFSETQ. Looking up the rest from reference TRBV5-1 and TRBJ2-3 gives the full variable domain: KAGVTQTPRYLIKTRGQQVTLSCSPISGHRSVSWYQQTPGQGLQFLFEYFSETQRNKGNFPGRFSGRQFSNSRSEMNVSTLELGDSALYLCASSLAGLLATDTQYFGPGTRLTVL.

This clone was seen more than once but under ten times. V and J are TRBV25-1 and TRBJ2-7, with TRBD1 matching over 9 bases. CDR3 length equals 15 residues. Germline V gives CDR1 MGHDK, CDR2 SYGVNS. V dropped 3 bases and J dropped 3; count of bases not matched to a gene: 6. The CDR3 loop reads CASSDPGTGFYEQYF. The CDR3 DNA reads as TGTGCCAGCAGTGATCCCGGGACAGGGTTCTACGAGCAGTACTTC.

This clone was seen more than once but under ten times. The chain is built from TRBV15 and TRBJ2-7; 7 bases align to TRBD2. Germline V gene data show CDR1 as LNHNV and CDR2 as YYDKDF (reference sequence). The ends lost 0 bases at V and 0 bases at J; junction bases unmatched: 2. The CDR3 covers 15 residues. CDR3 protein: CATSRDRGGSYEQYF. In nucleotides, the CDR3 is TGTGCCACCAGCAGAGATCGCGGGGGCTCCTACGAGCAGTACTTC.

This clone was counted between two and nine times. The V and J genes are TRBV29-1 and TRBJ2-1; 8 bases align to TRBD1. The CDR3 has 14 residues. The V segment lost 1 base and the J segment 9 bases; nucleotides outside the gene matches: 8. Per germline, CDR1 SQVTM and CDR2 ANQGSEA. CDR3 loop: CSVEGGQGKSEQFF. CDR3 nucleotides: TGCAGCGTTGAAGGTGGACAGGGCAAGAGTGAGCAGTTCTTC.

The CDR3 is CASSGPTVYSSTDTQYF. The CDR3 region has the DNA TGTGCCAGCAGCGGCCCGACAGTTTATTCTAGCACAGATACGCAGTATTTT. V gene TRBV7-9 combines with J gene TRBJ2-3, with a tentative D call TRBD1 (5 bases). The germline V gene encodes CDR1 SEHNR and CDR2 FQNEAQ (reference sequence). The CDR3 contains 17 residues. V lost 5 bases, J lost 0 bases, and 18 bases lay in between.

The chain recombines TRBV29-1 with TRBJ1-1; no firm D call. The CDR3 loop spans 13 amino acids. CDR1 is SQVTM, CDR2 ANQGSEA, per germline. V was trimmed by 8 bases and J by 1 base, leaving 14 bases between them. CDR3 amino acids: CSISQNRNTEAFF. The CDR3 nucleotides are TGCAGCATATCCCAAAACAGGAACACTGAAGCTTTCTTT. Based on the CDR3 plus reference TRBV29-1 and TRBJ1-1, the full variable domain is SAVISQKPSRDICQRGTSLTIQCQVDSQVTMMFWYRQQPGQSLTLIATANQGSEATYESGFVIDKFPISRPNLTFSTLTVSNMSPEDSSIYLCSISQNRNTEAFFGQGTRLTVV.

This clone is a singleton in its sample. The rearrangement joins TRBV5-5 to TRBJ1-5; the match to TRBD1 covers 9 bases. The CDR3 runs to 14 residues. With 3 bases clipped from V and 7 bases from J, the junction kept 5 bases outside the gene matches. CDR1 SGHKS and CDR2 YYEKEE come from the germline V gene (reference sequence). CDR3 sequence (DNA): TGTGCCAGCAGCTATACACAGGGGGCCCAGCCCCAGCATTTT. It codes for CASSYTQGAQPQHF.

V is TRBV30 and J is TRBJ1-2; 9 bases are a match to TRBD1. The CDR3 consists of 15 residues. The germline gives CDR1 GTSNPN, CDR2 SVGIG (reference sequence). Trimming took 4 bases from V and 4 from J; bases not matched to a gene: 10. Here the CDR3 reads CAWTPLSTGGYGYTF. In DNA, the CDR3 is TGTGCCTGGACTCCACTCTCGACAGGGGGCTATGGCTACACCTTC.

This chain connects TRBV29-1 to TRBJ2-5; either TRBD1 or TRBD2 may fit D (5 bases each). V shed 6 bases and J shed 4 bases, with 15 bases lying between them. This CDR3 comprises 13 residues. The germline V gene has CDR1 SQVTM and CDR2 ANQGSEA. CDR3 protein: CSVDGGGRETQYF. The DNA for the CDR3 is TGCAGCGTGGATGGGGGTGGCAGAGAGACCCAGTACTTC. Full variable domain (outside the CDR3, taken from reference TRBV29-1 and TRBJ2-5): SAVISQKPSRDICQRGTSLTIQCQVDSQVTMMFWYRQQPGQSLTLIATANQGSEATYESGFVIDKFPISRPNLTFSTLTVSNMSPEDSSIYLCSVDGGGRETQYFGPGTRLLVL.

The J gene is TRBJ2-5, the V gene TRBV28, with D uncertain. The CDR3 contains 10 residues. Trimming pared 5 bases from V and 2 bases from J, leaving 0 bases between. Germline lookup yields CDR1 MDHEN and CDR2 SYDVKM. The DNA for the CDR3 is TGTGCCAGCAGTCAAGAGACCCAGTACTTC. Protein product: CASSQETQYF.

The V call is TRBV2, the J call TRBJ1-1; TRBD1 might be the D (6 bases). This CDR3 region has 12 residues. Germline values: CDR1 SNHLY, CDR2 FYNNEI. V lost 6 bases to trimming and J lost 2 bases, with 7 bases between them. This chain's CDR3 is CASRGHNTEAFF. The DNA for the CDR3 is TGTGCCAGCAGGGGACATAACACTGAAGCTTTCTTT.

The rearrangement joins TRBV9 to TRBJ1-2; TRBD1 aligns across 8 bases. Germline V gives CDR1 SGDLS, CDR2 YYNGEE. With V trimmed by 0 bases and J by 8 bases, 12 bases remained unmatched. CDR3 length: 16 residues. The CDR3 spells CASSVGTGRGQEGYTF. The CDR3 DNA follows: TGTGCCAGCAGCGTAGGAACCGGGAGGGGACAGGAGGGCTACACCTTC.

This clone turned up a few times. The gene calls are TRBV29-1 and TRBJ2-3, with D possibly matching TRBD1 (5 bases). Germline V lookup: CDR1 SQVTM, CDR2 ANQGSEA. Trimming pared 7 bases from V and 2 bases from J, leaving 13 bases between. The CDR3 loop spans 13 amino acids. CDR3: CSAEGAVTDTQYF. The CDR3 DNA sequence: TGCAGCGCCGAAGGGGCAGTCACAGATACGCAGTATTTT.

The chain carries TRBV2 and TRBJ1-1; TRBD1 aligns across 8 bases. The ends lost 6 bases at V and 5 bases at J; junction bases unmatched: 8. The germline V gene has CDR1 SNHLY and CDR2 FYNNEI. The CDR3 is 14 amino acids. The DNA for the CDR3 is TGTGCCAGCAGAAGGACAGGGTCAAGGACTGAAGCTTTCTTT. It translates to CASRRTGSRTEAFF.

The rearrangement joins TRBV30 to TRBJ1-3; 8 bases are a match to TRBD1. V lost 7 bases, J lost 0 bases, and 8 bases stayed unmatched. Germline values: CDR1 GTSNPN, CDR2 SVGIG (reference sequence). This CDR3 region has 15 residues. The chain's CDR3 is CAFQGQAFSGNTIYF. The CDR3 region has the DNA TGTGCCTTTCAGGGACAGGCCTTCTCTGGAAACACCATATATTTT.

The chain couples TRBV30 to TRBJ1-2; no firm D call. Germline V gene lookup returns CDR1 GTSNPN and CDR2 SVGIG (reference sequence). V lost 4 bases to trimming and J lost 2 bases, with 11 bases between them. The length of the CDR3 is 13 residues. CDR3 residues: CAWIGWGNYGYTF. CDR3 in DNA: TGTGCCTGGATCGGTTGGGGAAACTATGGCTACACCTTC.

The chain has TRBV29-1 and TRBJ2-3, with D uncertain. This CDR3 contains 13 residues. Germline lookup yields CDR1 SQVTM and CDR2 ANQGSEA. Trimming removed 3 bases at V and 3 bases at J, with 10 bases between. CDR3 coding DNA: TGCAGCGTTGAGGCTAAAACGACAGATACGCAGTATTTT. Amino acid sequence: CSVEAKTTDTQYF.

The chain uses TRBV29-1 and TRBJ1-2, with 7 bases lining up with TRBD1. V was pared by 3 bases and J by 8 bases, with 9 bases of the junction left unmatched. The CDR3 is 13 residues long. Looked up from germline, CDR1 is SQVTM and CDR2 is ANQGSEA. Here the CDR3 DNA reads TGCAGCGTTGATCGGCAGGGGGTCGACGGCTACACCTTC. Its translation: CSVDRQGVDGYTF. Complete variable domain (other parts from reference TRBV29-1 and TRBJ1-2): SAVISQKPSRDICQRGTSLTIQCQVDSQVTMMFWYRQQPGQSLTLIATANQGSEATYESGFVIDKFPISRPNLTFSTLTVSNMSPEDSSIYLCSVDRQGVDGYTFGSGTRLTVV.

This clone was picked up one time. V usage is TRBV9 and J usage is TRBJ2-3; D possibly corresponds to TRBD1 (5 bases). V dropped 4 bases and J dropped 6 bases, with 18 bases sitting between them. Per the germline V gene, CDR1 is SGDLS and CDR2 is YYNGEE. The CDR3 runs to 15 residues. The CDR3 here is CASSSAGFGPDTQYF. Written as DNA, the CDR3 is TGTGCCAGCAGCTCCGCAGGGTTCGGCCCGGATACGCAGTATTTT.

This rearrangement joins TRBV19 to TRBJ2-7, with 12 bases aligning to TRBD1. J was trimmed by 3 bases and V by 6 bases; bases with no gene match: 6. CDR3 length: 15 amino acids. Germline lookup yields CDR1 LNHDA and CDR2 SQIVND (reference sequence). The CDR3: CASSTGTGGNYEQYF. The CDR3 coding sequence is TGTGCCAGTAGCACCGGGACAGGGGGCAACTACGAGCAGTACTTC.

This clone was counted once. The genes are TRBV30 and TRBJ2-2, with 9 positions matching TRBD2. Looked up from germline, CDR1 is GTSNPN and CDR2 is SVGIG (reference sequence). The CDR3 runs to 16 residues. Unmatched junction bases numbered 8, after V lost 2 bases and J lost 4 bases. The CDR3 reads CAWSPRGGVRTGELFF. Written as DNA, the CDR3 is TGTGCCTGGAGTCCTCGCGGGGGGGTACGCACCGGGGAGCTGTTTTTT.

J is TRBJ1-6 and V is TRBV6-4; D uncertain. The length of the CDR3 is 13 residues. The germline CDR1 and CDR2 sequences are MRHNA and SNTAGT. Trimming shortened V by 0 bases and J by 10 bases, and 7 bases separated the two germline ends. CDR3 bases: TGTGCCAGCAGTGACTCTTTAGACTCACCCCTCCACTTT. Translation gives CASSDSLDSPLHF.